This T cell receptor (beta chain) was sequenced in a study of spatial heterogeneity in lung cancer. Background on the study: Alpha-chain detections were consistently fewer than beta-chain detections among the sequences. There were, on average, more than nine raw-read appearances for each unique TCR and UMI combination.

Time point given: sample taken at primary tumor resection. Sequencing covered unsorted whole RNA taken from tumor, nontumor lung or frozen PBMC. Relative to its sample, this clonotype is medium-sized (0.01 to 0.1%). Its antigen is unknown. Study-level points and caveats: TCRs found ubiquitously expanded in tumor appeared in blood more at resection than at follow-up.

Every TCR cDNA molecule bore a unique molecular identifier. TCRdb reprocessed the 5' RACE reads with MiXCR, giving one entry per CDR3 protein. Of approximately 3,800 distinct CDR3 sequences listed, about a sixth are singletons. This receptor was taken from a male donor with early-stage non-small cell lung cancer. The sequencing used PBMCs, collected at surgery.

The CDR3: CASSFLAAGANVLTF. CDR3 nucleotide sequence: TGTGCCAGCAGTTTCTTGGCGGCTGGGGCCAACGTCCTGACTTTC. V usage is TRBV12-3 or TRBV12-4 and J usage is TRBJ2-6, with D hard to call. The CDR3 runs 15 residues. Trimming took off 3 bases at V and 2 bases at J, with 8 bases between the two ends.